The text below deals with one T cell receptor (beta chain). This specimen comes from a study of blood T cell repertoires in COVID-19. On the study more broadly: Sample material is recorded as cDNA or gDNA derived from T cells, B-cell-depleted T cells, or PBMCs.

Trimming shortened V by 0 bases and J by 12 bases, and 10 bases separated the two germline ends. The CDR3 length is 11 residues. CDR1 SGHRS and CDR2 YFSETQ come from the germline V gene. Produced via immunoSEQ multiplex PCR; TCRdb's table is partial and in-frame only. The data contain approximately 32,000 clones, almost 90% of them singletons. The TCR was taken from a woman aged 70 to 79 with active COVID-19. The sequenced sample was peripheral blood. The chain recombines TRBV5-1 with TRBJ2-7; possible D gene TRBD1, 5 bases. The chain's CDR3 is CASSLEGSRYF. The CDR3 nucleotides are TGCGCCAGCAGCTTGGAGGGGTCACGGTACTTC.